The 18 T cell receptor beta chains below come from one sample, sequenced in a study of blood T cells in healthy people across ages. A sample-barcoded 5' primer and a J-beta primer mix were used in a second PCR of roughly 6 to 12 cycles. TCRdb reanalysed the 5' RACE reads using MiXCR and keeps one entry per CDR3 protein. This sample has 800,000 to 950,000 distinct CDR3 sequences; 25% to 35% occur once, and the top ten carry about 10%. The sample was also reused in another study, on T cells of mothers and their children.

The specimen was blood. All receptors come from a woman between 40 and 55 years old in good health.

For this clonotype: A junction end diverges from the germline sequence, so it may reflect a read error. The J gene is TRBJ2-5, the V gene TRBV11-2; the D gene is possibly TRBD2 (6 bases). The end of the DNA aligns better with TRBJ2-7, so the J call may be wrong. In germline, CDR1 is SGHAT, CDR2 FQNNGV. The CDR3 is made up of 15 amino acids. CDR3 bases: TGTGTCAGCAGCTTAGTGGGGGGTCCGGTAGGCGAGCAGTACTTC. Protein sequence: CVSSLVGGPVGEQYF.

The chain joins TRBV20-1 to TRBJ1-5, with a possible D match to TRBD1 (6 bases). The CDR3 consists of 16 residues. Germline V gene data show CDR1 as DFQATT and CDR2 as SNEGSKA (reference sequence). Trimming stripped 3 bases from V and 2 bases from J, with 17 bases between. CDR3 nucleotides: TGCAGTGCTAGCAGACAGGTAATGAGCGGCAATCAGCCCCAGCATTTT. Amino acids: CSASRQVMSGNQPQHF.

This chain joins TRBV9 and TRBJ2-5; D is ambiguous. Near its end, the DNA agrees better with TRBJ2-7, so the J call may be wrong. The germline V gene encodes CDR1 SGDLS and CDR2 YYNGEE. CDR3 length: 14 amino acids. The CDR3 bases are TGTGCCAGCAGCGTTAGCCAGGTATCCTACGAGCAGTACTTC. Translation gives CASSVSQVSYEQYF.

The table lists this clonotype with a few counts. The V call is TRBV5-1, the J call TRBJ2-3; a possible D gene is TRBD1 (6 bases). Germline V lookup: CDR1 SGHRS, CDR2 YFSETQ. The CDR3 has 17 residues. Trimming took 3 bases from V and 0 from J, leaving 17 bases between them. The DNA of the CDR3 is TGCGCCAGCAGCTCGACAGGCCCGAGGACTAGCACAGATACGCAGTATTTT. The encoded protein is CASSSTGPRTSTDTQYF.

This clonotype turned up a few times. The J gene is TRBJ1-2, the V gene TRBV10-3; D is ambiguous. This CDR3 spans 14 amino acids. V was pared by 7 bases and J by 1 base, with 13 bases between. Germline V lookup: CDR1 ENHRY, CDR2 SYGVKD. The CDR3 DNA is TGTGCCATCACCCCCTCCGGGGATAACTATGGCTACACCTTC. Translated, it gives CAITPSGDNYGYTF.

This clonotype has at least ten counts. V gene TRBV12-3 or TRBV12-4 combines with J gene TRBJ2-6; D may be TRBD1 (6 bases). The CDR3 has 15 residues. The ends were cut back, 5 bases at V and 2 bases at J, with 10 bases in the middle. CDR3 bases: TGTGCCAGCAGTGCAGGGGTGGCTGGGGCCAACGTCCTGACTTTC. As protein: CASSAGVAGANVLTF.

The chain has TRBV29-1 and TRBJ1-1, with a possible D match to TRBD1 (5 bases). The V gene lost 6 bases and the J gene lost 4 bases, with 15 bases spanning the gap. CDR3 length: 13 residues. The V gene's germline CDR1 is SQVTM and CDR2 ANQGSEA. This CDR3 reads CSVSGRAVTEAFF. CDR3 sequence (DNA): TGCAGCGTCTCAGGGAGGGCGGTCACTGAAGCTTTCTTT.

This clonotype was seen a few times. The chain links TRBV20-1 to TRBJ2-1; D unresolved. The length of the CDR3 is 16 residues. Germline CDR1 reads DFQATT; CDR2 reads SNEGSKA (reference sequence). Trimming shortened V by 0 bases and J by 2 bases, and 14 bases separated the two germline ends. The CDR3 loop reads CSARDSSRPAYNEQFF. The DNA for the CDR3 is TGCAGTGCTAGAGATTCCTCTAGGCCTGCCTACAATGAGCAGTTCTTC.

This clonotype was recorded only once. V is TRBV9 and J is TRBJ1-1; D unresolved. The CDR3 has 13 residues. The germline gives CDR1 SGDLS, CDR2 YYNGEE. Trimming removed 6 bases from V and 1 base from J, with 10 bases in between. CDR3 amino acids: CASKRPGNTEAFF. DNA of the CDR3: TGTGCCAGCAAGCGGCCCGGGAACACTGAAGCTTTCTTT. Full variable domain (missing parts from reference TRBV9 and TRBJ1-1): DSGVTQTPKHLITATGQRVTLRCSPRSGDLSVYWYQQSLDQGLQFLIQYYNGEERAKGNILERFSAQQFPDLHSELNLSSLELGDSALYFCASKRPGNTEAFFGQGTRLTVV.

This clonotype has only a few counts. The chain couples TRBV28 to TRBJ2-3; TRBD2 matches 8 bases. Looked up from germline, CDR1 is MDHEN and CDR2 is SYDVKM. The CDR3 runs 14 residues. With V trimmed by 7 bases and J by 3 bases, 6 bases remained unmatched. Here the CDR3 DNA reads TGTGCCAGCAAAGAAGCGGGGGTTACAGATACGCAGTATTTT. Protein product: CASKEAGVTDTQYF.

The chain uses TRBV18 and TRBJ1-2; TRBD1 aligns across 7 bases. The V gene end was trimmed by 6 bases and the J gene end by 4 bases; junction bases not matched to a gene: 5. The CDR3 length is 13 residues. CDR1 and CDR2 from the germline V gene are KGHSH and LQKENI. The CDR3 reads CASSTDRAYGYTF. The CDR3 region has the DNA TGTGCCAGCTCTACTGACAGGGCCTATGGCTACACCTTC.

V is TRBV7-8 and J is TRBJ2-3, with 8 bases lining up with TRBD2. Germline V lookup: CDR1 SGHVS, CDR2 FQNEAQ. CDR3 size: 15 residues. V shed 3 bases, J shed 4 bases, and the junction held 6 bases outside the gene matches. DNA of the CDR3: TGTGCCAGCAGCTTTCGGGGGGGCTGCCCAGATACGCAGTATTTT. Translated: CASSFRGGCPDTQYF.

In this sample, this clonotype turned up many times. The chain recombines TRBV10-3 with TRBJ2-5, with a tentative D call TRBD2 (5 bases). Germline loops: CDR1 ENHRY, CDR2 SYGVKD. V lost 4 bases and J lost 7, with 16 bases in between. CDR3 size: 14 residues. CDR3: CAISGGVPRGTQYF. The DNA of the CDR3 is TGTGCCATCAGTGGGGGAGTTCCCCGAGGGACCCAGTACTTC.

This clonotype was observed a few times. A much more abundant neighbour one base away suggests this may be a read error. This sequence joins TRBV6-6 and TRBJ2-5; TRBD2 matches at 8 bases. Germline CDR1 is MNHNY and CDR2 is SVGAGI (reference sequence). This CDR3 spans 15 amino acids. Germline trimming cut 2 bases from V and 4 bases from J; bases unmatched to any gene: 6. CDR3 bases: TGTGCCAGCAGTTACATGGCGGGGGGACGAGAGACCCAGTACTTC. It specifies CASSYMAGGRETQYF.

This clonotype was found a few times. DNA for the CDR3: TGTGCCAGCAGCTTAGCCAGCGCCTTCTCCTACGAGCAGTACTTC. Protein: CASSLASAFSYEQYF. The rearrangement links TRBV7-2 to TRBJ2-7; D unclear. The CDR3 is 15 amino acids. The V gene lost 0 bases and the J gene lost 0 bases, with 9 bases spanning the gap. Germline V gives CDR1 SGHTA, CDR2 FQGNSA.

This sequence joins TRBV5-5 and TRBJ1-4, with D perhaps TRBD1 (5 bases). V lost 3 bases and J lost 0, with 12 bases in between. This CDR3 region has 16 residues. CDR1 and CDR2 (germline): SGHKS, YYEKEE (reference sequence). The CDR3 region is CASSWGTGSTNEKLFF. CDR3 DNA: TGTGCCAGCAGCTGGGGGACGGGCTCAACTAATGAAAAACTGTTTTTT.

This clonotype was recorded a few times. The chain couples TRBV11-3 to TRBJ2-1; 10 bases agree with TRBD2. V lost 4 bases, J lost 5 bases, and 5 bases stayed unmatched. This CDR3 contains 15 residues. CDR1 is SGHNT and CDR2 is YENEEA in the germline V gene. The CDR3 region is CASSSQRGGNNEQFF. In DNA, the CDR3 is TGTGCCAGCAGCTCACAGCGGGGGGGCAACAATGAGCAGTTCTTC.

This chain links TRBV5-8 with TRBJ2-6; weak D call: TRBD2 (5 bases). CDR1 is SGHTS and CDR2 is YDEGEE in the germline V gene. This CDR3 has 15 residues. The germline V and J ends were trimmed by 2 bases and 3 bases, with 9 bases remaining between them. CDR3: CASSFEGGGANVLTF. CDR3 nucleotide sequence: TGTGCCAGCAGCTTCGAGGGCGGTGGGGCCAACGTCCTGACTTTC.